The 6 T cell receptor beta chains given below trace back to one sample, sequenced in a study of T cells expressing NK-cell markers. With the 5' RACE reads reprocessed, TCRdb shows one record per CDR3 protein and no DNA. This sample's table has about 460,000 distinct CDR3 sequences. Sequencing used blood T cells: a sorted CD56 or NKG2C T cell subset, CD4+ or CD8+ T cells, or bulk PBMC T cells (not recorded which). These receptors were taken from a woman in her fifties or sixties in good health.

J is TRBJ2-2 and V is TRBV27; the D call of TRBD1 rests on TCRdb alone, since no DNA is present to check it. The germline gives CDR1 MNHEY, CDR2 SMNVEV (reference sequence). The CDR3 spans 14 residues. This CDR3 is CASSPRDRAGELFF.

The V call is TRBV20-1, the J call TRBJ1-5; the D call from TCRdb, TRBD1, cannot be confirmed without DNA. The germline V gene has CDR1 DFQATT and CDR2 SNEGSKA (reference sequence). The CDR3 consists of 16 residues. The CDR3 protein is CSARDRRGLSNQPQHF.

The chain combines TRBV15 with TRBJ1-1; TCRdb's D call of TRBD1 is untestable without DNA. Germline values: CDR1 LNHNV, CDR2 YYDKDF (reference sequence). The length of the CDR3 is 17 residues. The CDR3: CATSRDYGSRGDTEAFF.

The chain recombines TRBV25-1 with TRBJ2-3; as DNA is missing, the TRBD1 call by TCRdb cannot be tested. This CDR3 contains 15 residues. Germline V gene sequence: CDR1 MGHDK, CDR2 SYGVNS. This chain's CDR3 is CASSGSKPREDTQYF.

The chain combines TRBV6-5 with TRBJ1-5; TCRdb designates TRBD1, a call that cannot be tested without DNA. CDR3 length: 14 residues. The V gene's germline CDR1 is MNHEY and CDR2 SVGAGI. The CDR3 loop reads CASRAGTINQPQHF.

J is TRBJ2-1 and V is TRBV3-1; TCRdb reports TRBD1, a call that lacks DNA to check it against. CDR1 is LGHDT, CDR2 YNNKEL, per germline (reference sequence). The CDR3 sequence is 13 residues long. The CDR3 loop is CASSHGPGTKKFF.